This T cell receptor (beta chain) came from a study of T cell clonality in common variable immunodeficiency. General study findings and limits: Reportedly, TCR beta sequences from common variable immunodeficiency showed fewer deletions and N-nucleotide insertions. Shared TCRbeta clones were fewer between CVID subjects than controls. TCRbeta clonality was increased in CVID versus healthy controls.

The assay was immunoSEQ multiplex PCR, and TCRdb's table has in-frame clones only and misses some. The sample shows about 28,000 clones, none of them appearing just once. This clone was seen many times. Its antigen is unknown. Specimen: peripheral blood mononuclear cells. The sequence came from a human donor with common variable immunodeficiency.

The CDR3 bases that were read are TGTGCCAGCAGTGAAGCGGGGCCGTATGGC. It yields the protein CASSEAGPYG. The whole CDR3 sequence reads CASSEAGPYGYTF. The rearrangement uses TRBV6-1 and TRBJ1-2; possibly TRBD1 for D (5 bases). The observed sequence ends 3 residues before the CDR3 terminus, with the missing tail filled in from the germline J gene. Trimming pared 0 bases from V and 5 bases from J, leaving 7 bases between. The CDR3 totals 13 residues. The germline gives CDR1 MNHNS, CDR2 SASEGT.